This is a list of T cell receptor beta chains from one sample in a study of T cells after yellow fever vaccination. One entry per CDR3 protein, called by TCRdb with MiXCR from the 5' RACE reads. The sample lists around 46,000 distinct CDR3 sequences, roughly 7% occurring once. This material consisted of CD8+ T cells sorted from PBMCs, taken roughly 15 days after the first yellow fever vaccination. The receptors were gathered from a young man who received the YFV17D yellow fever vaccine. Each CDR3 is given with its conserved first and last residue. The D gene is left open where the match is weak.

v_gene	j_gene	d_gene	CDR3aa
TRBV27	TRBJ1-1	-	CASSLQGALNTEAFF
TRBV12-3/TRBV12-4	TRBJ2-5	-	CASSLTRQETQYF
TRBV11-2	TRBJ2-2	TRBD2	CASSLDRASGAYTGELFF
TRBV5-5	TRBJ1-1	-	CASSLARGSGTEAFF
TRBV6-1	TRBJ1-6	-	CASSLRGGYNSPLHF
TRBV4-1	TRBJ1-2	TRBD1	CASSQADRRLNYGYTF
TRBV4-2	TRBJ2-1	-	CASSPEVLHNEQFF
TRBV3-1	TRBJ1-4	TRBD1	CASTFVGGPNEKLFF
TRBV7-2	TRBJ2-7	TRBD1	CASRYRGNEQYF
TRBV25-1	TRBJ2-1	-	CASSGVSYNEQFF
TRBV29-1	TRBJ2-2	TRBD2	CSVMTGEGTGELFF
TRBV4-2	TRBJ1-1	-	CASSQDPAANTEAFF
TRBV25-1	TRBJ2-2	-	CASSGIGRYTGELFF
TRBV7-2	TRBJ2-1	TRBD1	CASSLAAGGFNEQFF
TRBV4-1	TRBJ1-1	-	CASSQNPNTEAFF
TRBV10-3	TRBJ2-1	-	CAMGVESYNEQFF
TRBV5-1	TRBJ2-6	-	CASFTYEPPGANVLTF
TRBV12-3/TRBV12-4	TRBJ2-3	TRBD2	CASRPGLEKWTQYF
TRBV4-1	TRBJ2-7	TRBD2	CASRATSGLSGEQYF
TRBV6-5	TRBJ2-1	-	CASSQQGNEQFF
TRBV6-5	TRBJ2-7	TRBD1	CASSILGTGGLEQYF
TRBV7-9	TRBJ2-6	-	CASSLEGAGANVLTF
TRBV27	TRBJ2-5	-	CASSSHRRRETQYF
TRBV19	TRBJ2-1	-	CASSSIGGGLYNEQFF
TRBV4-3	TRBJ1-3	-	CASSQERAGENTIYF
TRBV29-1	TRBJ2-3	-	CSVEFPGTDTQYF
TRBV19	TRBJ1-5	-	CASSMLSTNQPQHF
TRBV5-1	TRBJ2-2	TRBD2	CASSFFGAGVNTGELFF
TRBV7-2	TRBJ2-7	-	CASSFMGGRAPEQYF
TRBV7-2	TRBJ1-1	-	CASSISSTEAFF
TRBV28	TRBJ2-3	-	CASQRVAGLQTDTQYF
TRBV4-2	TRBJ2-3	TRBD2	CASSRTSGGATDTQYF
TRBV7-9	TRBJ2-3	TRBD1	CASRFSPGQGTDTQYF
TRBV11-1	TRBJ1-1	TRBD1	CASSLVPGTGELNTEAFF
TRBV27	TRBJ2-1	-	CASRLGNEQFF
TRBV27	TRBJ1-1	TRBD1	CASSLSRSGGTEAFF
TRBV28	TRBJ1-5	-	CASSPRGAADQPQHF
TRBV19	TRBJ1-6	-	CASSRQAGSYNSPLHF
TRBV20-1	TRBJ1-1	TRBD1	CSARDTQGGETEAFF
TRBV7-9	TRBJ2-3	-	CASSLVFRQSPADTQYF
TRBV3-1	TRBJ1-2	-	CASSPTGPSYGYTF
TRBV7-6	TRBJ2-5	TRBD1	CASSLAMGQGIETQYF
TRBV6-2/TRBV6-3	TRBJ2-1	TRBD2	CASSYGGGASNEQFF
TRBV5-6	TRBJ2-7	-	CASSLLGYEQYF
TRBV20-1	TRBJ2-3	-	CSARDPPRDTQYF
TRBV30	TRBJ2-5	TRBD2	CAWSPGLADKETQYF
TRBV7-9	TRBJ2-1	-	CASSPTPQFF
TRBV12-3/TRBV12-4	TRBJ2-5	-	CASTRGRRSQYF
TRBV7-9	TRBJ2-5	-	CASSLWSRAPQETQYF
TRBV4-3	TRBJ1-2	-	CASSPDGYGYTF
TRBV5-1	TRBJ2-7	TRBD1	CASTSFTGVIYEQYF
TRBV5-1	TRBJ2-7	-	CASSLTGRYEQYF
TRBV7-9	TRBJ1-5	-	CASSLAISGQPQHF
TRBV5-1	TRBJ2-2	TRBD1	CASSPGGQGAIETGELFF
TRBV12-3/TRBV12-4	TRBJ2-3	TRBD2	CASSRDWASGGATDTQYF
TRBV4-3	TRBJ1-2	-	CASSPDANYGYTF
TRBV24-1	TRBJ2-7	TRBD1	CATSWDRHYEQYF
TRBV6-2/TRBV6-3	TRBJ2-5	TRBD1	CASRDGQGFMETQYF